The 16 T cell receptor beta chains reported below all come from one sample, sequenced in a study of control samples from healthy donors and cancer patients. The assay was immunoSEQ multiplex PCR, and TCRdb's table has in-frame clones only and misses some. Seen here are some 76,000 clones, about nine tenths observed once, and the top ten hold around 20%. Material for sequencing was PBMCs. The receptors stem from a man in his sixties with lung cancer.

This clone was seen just once. The chain has TRBV11-3 and TRBJ1-1; D is undetermined. The germline V and J ends were trimmed by 4 bases and 0 bases, with 6 bases remaining between them. Germline values: CDR1 SGHNT, CDR2 YENEEA. This CDR3 region has 13 residues. CDR3 sequence reads: CASSSSLNTEAFF. CDR3 DNA sequence: TGTGCCAGCAGCTCGTCTTTGAACACTGAAGCTTTCTTT.

The rearrangement joins TRBV5-1 to TRBJ1-4, with TRBD1 as a possible D gene (6 bases). The germline CDR1 and CDR2 sequences are SGHRS and YFSETQ. V was clipped by 4 bases and J by 0 bases, with 7 bases between them. This CDR3 is 14 amino acids long. CDR3 protein: CASSRTATNEKLFF. The CDR3, as DNA: TGCGCCAGCAGCAGGACAGCAACTAATGAAAAACTGTTTTTT. Variable domain in full (rest from reference TRBV5-1 and TRBJ1-4): KAGVTQTPRYLIKTRGQQVTLSCSPISGHRSVSWYQQTPGQGLQFLFEYFSETQRNKGNFPGRFSGRQFSNSRSEMNVSTLELGDSALYLCASSRTATNEKLFFGSGTQLSVL.

The chain combines TRBV30 with TRBJ1-1; D possibly corresponds to TRBD1 (6 bases). CDR1 GTSNPN and CDR2 SVGIG come from the germline V gene (reference sequence). The ends were cut back, 2 bases at V and 4 bases at J, with 11 bases in the middle. The CDR3 has 13 residues. CDR3 amino acids: CAWSRGSITEAFF. The CDR3 coding sequence is TGTGCCTGGAGTAGGGGGAGTATCACTGAAGCTTTCTTT.

The rearrangement uses TRBV7-9 and TRBJ1-2; D is undetermined. The germline V gene has CDR1 SEHNR and CDR2 FQNEAQ (reference sequence). Trimming removed 4 bases from V and 4 bases from J, with 13 bases in between. This CDR3 is built from 14 residues. The CDR3 loop is CASSSALRRYGYTF. The CDR3 nucleotides are TGTGCCAGCAGCTCCGCCCTACGGCGCTATGGCTACACCTTC.

V and J are TRBV18 and TRBJ2-7, with a possible D match to TRBD1 (5 bases). CDR3 length equals 14 residues. The germline V gene encodes CDR1 KGHSH and CDR2 LQKENI. V shed 2 bases and J shed 0 bases, with 8 bases lying between them. In DNA form, the CDR3 reads TGTGCCAGCTCACCAGACAGTAGCTCCTACGAGCAGTACGTC. Protein product: CASSPDSSSYEQYV.

The chain recombines TRBV6-5 with TRBJ1-6; D call uncertain. Trimming removed 2 bases at V and 12 bases at J, with 11 bases between. The CDR3 runs 13 residues. Germline assignment: CDR1 MNHEY and CDR2 SVGAGI. CDR3: CASSYTSHGPLHF. In nucleotides, the CDR3 is TGTGCCAGCAGTTACACGAGTCATGGACCCCTCCACTTT.

The chain joins TRBV14 to TRBJ2-5; D is undetermined. Deletions cut 0 bases from V and 2 bases from J, with 13 bases between. This CDR3 region has 16 residues. Germline values: CDR1 SGHDN, CDR2 FVKESK. CDR3: CASSQDSWAVQETQYF. Written as DNA, the CDR3 is TGTGCCAGCAGCCAAGATAGCTGGGCGGTACAAGAGACCCAGTACTTC.

The chain joins TRBV5-1 to TRBJ2-2; 10 bases are shared with TRBD1. Germline V gene sequence: CDR1 SGHRS, CDR2 YFSETQ. After removal of 4 bases from V and 5 bases from J, the junction contained 5 bases not matched to a gene. The CDR3 runs 15 residues. Written as DNA, the CDR3 is TGCGCCAGCAGCACGACAGGGGGCGGGACCGGGGAGCTGTTTTTT. Translating it yields CASSTTGGGTGELFF.

The chain uses TRBV12-5 and TRBJ1-3; 9 bases line up with TRBD1. The germline V gene has CDR1 LGHNT and CDR2 FRNRAP. The CDR3 is 15 residues long. Trimming at V came to 7 bases and at J to 0 bases, leaving 4 bases not matched to a gene. The CDR3 sequence is CASAGTGSSGNTIYF. The CDR3 bases are TGTGCTAGTGCAGGGACAGGGAGCTCTGGAAACACCATATATTTT. Full variable domain (remainder filled in from reference TRBV12-5 and TRBJ1-3): DARVTQTPRHKVTEMGQEVTMRCQPILGHNTVFWYRQTMMQGLELLAYFRNRAPLDDSGMPKDRFSAEMPDATLATLKIQPSEPRDSAVYFCASAGTGSSGNTIYFGEGSWLTVV.

The V and J genes are TRBV5-1 and TRBJ1-1; tentative D call: TRBD1 (5 bases). The CDR3 spans 14 residues. From germline, CDR1 is SGHRS and CDR2 YFSETQ. Trimming pared 0 bases from V and 2 bases from J, leaving 8 bases between. The CDR3 DNA reads TGCGCCAGCAGCTTGGGGGGCCCCAACACTGAAGCTTTCTTT. This codes for CASSLGGPNTEAFF.

The CDR3 spells CAISDNLSGNTIYF. CDR3 DNA: TGTGCCATCAGTGATAACCTCTCTGGAAACACCATATATTTT. The V and J genes are TRBV10-3 and TRBJ1-3; D unclear. V lost 3 bases and J 0 bases, leaving 6 bases between the germline ends. In germline, CDR1 is ENHRY, CDR2 SYGVKD. This CDR3 has 14 residues.

The V gene is TRBV6-6, the J gene TRBJ1-1, with TRBD1 matching 7 bases. V dropped 7 bases and J dropped 4; count of bases not matched to a gene: 6. Per germline, CDR1 MNHNY and CDR2 SVGAGI (reference sequence). The CDR3 is 13 amino acids. The CDR3 spells CASTIDRATEAFF. CDR3 sequence (DNA): TGTGCCAGCACCATCGACAGGGCCACTGAAGCTTTCTTT.

This clone appeared once. This chain links TRBV14 with TRBJ1-1; 7 nucleotides line up with TRBD1. The CDR3 is made up of 15 amino acids. The V segment lost 4 bases and the J segment 3 bases; nucleotides outside the gene matches: 8. Per the germline V gene, CDR1 is SGHDN and CDR2 is FVKESK. The CDR3 sequence is CASSRQGLRDTEAFF. CDR3 coding DNA: TGTGCCAGCAGCCGACAGGGACTAAGAGACACTGAAGCTTTCTTT.

J is TRBJ2-3 and V is TRBV12-5; TRBD1 matches 8 bases. CDR3 length: 15 residues. V shed 1 base, J shed 6 bases, and the junction held 6 bases outside the gene matches. CDR1 LGHNT and CDR2 FRNRAP come from the germline V gene. CDR3 nucleotides: TGTGCTAGTGGTTTGGCCCAGGGGGCCGGGGATACGCAGTATTTT. It translates to CASGLAQGAGDTQYF.

The gene calls are TRBV19 and TRBJ1-2, with 8 bases fitting TRBD1. Trimming removed 5 bases from V and 5 bases from J; junction bases left unmatched: 7. The germline gives CDR1 LNHDA, CDR2 SQIVND (reference sequence). CDR3 size: 14 residues. The DNA for the CDR3 is TGTGCCAGTAGTGATTCCGGACAGGGTTATGGCTACACCTTC. It specifies CASSDSGQGYGYTF.

The J gene is TRBJ1-1, the V gene TRBV30; D remains unclear. Between the trimmed V and J ends, which lost 5 bases and 0 bases, there was a span of 4 bases. This CDR3 spans 11 amino acids. Germline V gene data show CDR1 as GTSNPN and CDR2 as SVGIG (reference sequence). The CDR3 region is CAWVMNTEAFF. CDR3 sequence (DNA): TGTGCCTGGGTTATGAACACTGAAGCTTTCTTT. Drawing the rest from reference TRBV30 and TRBJ1-1, the complete variable domain is SQTIHQWPATLVQPVGSPLSLECTVEGTSNPNLYWYRQAAGRGLQLLFYSVGIGQISSEVPQNLSASRPQDRQFILSSKKLLLSDSGFYLCAWVMNTEAFFGQGTRLTVV.